One and the same sample provided the 21 T cell receptor beta chains below, sequenced in a study of CD8 T cells in ankylosing spondylitis. Each CDR3 protein is one row after TCRdb ran MiXCR on the 5' RACE reads. The sample gives a few hundred thousand distinct CDR3 sequences, roughly 10% of which show up once; roughly a fifth is in the top ten. The sample consisted of blood, either unsorted or a sorted T cell fraction (not recorded which). These receptor sequences come from a male donor with ankylosing spondylitis or in good health (not recorded which).

This clonotype was seen a handful of times. The chain couples TRBV7-9 to TRBJ2-7; 8 bases map to TRBD1. The CDR3 spans 16 residues. The ends lost 4 bases at V and 7 bases at J; junction bases unmatched: 15. Per the germline V gene, CDR1 is SEHNR and CDR2 is FQNEAQ (reference sequence). CDR3: CASSSLRPTGEEEQYF. The CDR3 bases are TGTGCCAGCAGCTCTTTAAGACCGACAGGGGAGGAGGAGCAGTACTTC.

This clonotype was counted ten times or more. V gene TRBV9 combines with J gene TRBJ2-1; D is unclear. Germline CDR1 SGDLS, CDR2 YYNGEE. The length of the CDR3 is 15 residues. Trimming cost V 3 bases and J 0 bases, with 10 bases left between them. CDR3 sequence reads: CASSASPSSYNEQFF. Written as DNA, the CDR3 is TGTGCCAGCAGCGCTTCGCCGAGCTCCTACAATGAGCAGTTCTTC.

About this clonotype itself: A much larger clone differs from this one at a single base, so this may be a read error. The CDR3 is CASSYCGGTNTEAFF. The CDR3 DNA reads TGTGCCAGCAGCTACTGTGGGGGAACGAACACTGAAGCTTTCTTT. The rearrangement links TRBV7-9 to TRBJ1-1, with a weak D call TRBD1 (5 bases). This CDR3 spans 15 amino acids. Trimming removed 4 bases from V and 1 base from J, with 13 bases in between. Germline V CDR1 and CDR2: SEHNR, FQNEAQ (reference sequence).

The chain employs TRBV4-2 and TRBJ2-6, with D maybe TRBD1 (7 bases). Trimming removed 0 bases at V and 1 base at J, with 22 bases between. The CDR3 length is 21 residues. CDR1 is LGHNA, CDR2 YNFKEQ, per germline. CDR3 region: CASSQDSRPGRGTSGANVLTF. The CDR3 DNA follows: TGTGCCAGCAGCCAAGATTCCCGACCGGGCAGGGGGACTTCTGGGGCCAACGTCCTGACTTTC.

The rearrangement uses TRBV6-6 and TRBJ2-7, with D unclear. CDR3 length equals 11 residues. Germline CDR1 is MNHNY and CDR2 is SVGAGI (reference sequence). The V end was cut by 8 bases, the J end by 2 bases, with 7 bases between. CDR3 bases: TGTGCCAGCTTTGGGCCCTACGAGCAGTACTTC. Translated, it gives CASFGPYEQYF.

This clonotype was counted many times. The gene calls are TRBV7-9 and TRBJ1-2; weak D call: TRBD1 (5 bases). CDR1 is SEHNR, CDR2 FQNEAQ, per germline (reference sequence). V was trimmed by 2 bases and J by 6 bases, leaving 13 bases between them. The CDR3 extends over 14 amino acids. The CDR3 here is CASSLISGINGYTF. The CDR3 DNA reads as TGTGCCAGCAGCTTAATTTCAGGGATCAATGGCTACACCTTC.

Only a few counts were recorded for this clonotype. This chain joins TRBV5-1 and TRBJ2-5; TRBD2 agrees at 7 bases. CDR1 and CDR2 from the germline V gene are SGHRS and YFSETQ. Trimming cost V 3 bases and J 5 bases; bases outside gene matches: 10. The CDR3 covers 15 residues. CDR3 DNA: TGCGCCAGCAGCTCCGGGGGAGGGCTCCTGGAGACCCAGTACTTC. It translates to CASSSGGGLLETQYF.

With respect to this clonotype: Given a much more abundant clone one base away, this may be a read error. The chain couples TRBV28 to TRBJ2-5; TRBD1 matches at 7 bases. Germline V lookup: CDR1 MDHEN, CDR2 SYDVKM. This CDR3 comprises 13 residues. CDR3 bases: TGTGCCCGCAGTTTAACAGGGGTCGAGACCCAGTACTTC. Its translation: CARSLTGVETQYF.

This clonotype was counted between two and nine times. The V gene is TRBV2, the J gene TRBJ1-2; D gene uncertain. V lost 3 bases and J lost 0, with 8 bases in between. Germline CDR1 reads SNHLY; CDR2 reads FYNNEI. The CDR3 covers 14 residues. The CDR3 bases are TGTGCCAGCAGTGATTTGGCAGCTAACTATGGCTACACCTTC. It translates to CASSDLAANYGYTF.

This clonotype was seen more than once but under ten times. The V and J genes are TRBV28 and TRBJ2-7; D possibly uses TRBD1 or TRBD2 (6 bases each). The V and J ends lost 7 bases and 4 bases respectively, with 14 bases between them. The CDR3 is 13 amino acids. The germline V gene has CDR1 MDHEN and CDR2 SYDVKM. CDR3 sequence (DNA): TGTGCCAGCACGGGGGACAATGCTTACGAGCAGTACTTC. Protein product: CASTGDNAYEQYF.

This clonotype came up many times. The chain joins TRBV7-9 to TRBJ1-6; D is uncertain. V lost 1 base to trimming and J lost 6 bases, with 7 bases between them. Germline CDR1 is SEHNR and CDR2 is FQNEAQ (reference sequence). CDR3 length: 14 amino acids. The CDR3 sequence: CASSLGDLNSPLHF. CDR3 coding DNA: TGTGCCAGCAGCTTAGGCGATCTTAATTCACCCCTCCACTTT.

This clonotype was counted only a few times. V and J are TRBV7-9 and TRBJ1-1; D is undetermined. The germline V and J ends were trimmed by 6 bases and 0 bases, with 14 bases remaining between them. In germline, CDR1 is SEHNR, CDR2 FQNEAQ (reference sequence). The CDR3 extends over 15 amino acids. The chain's CDR3 is CASSLPQELNTEAFF. The CDR3 DNA follows: TGTGCCAGCAGTCTTCCTCAGGAGCTGAACACTGAAGCTTTCTTT.

This clonotype was counted ten times or more. This chain connects TRBV2 to TRBJ2-1; 9 bases agree with TRBD2. Germline V gives CDR1 SNHLY, CDR2 FYNNEI. This CDR3 has 15 amino acids. Trimming took 2 bases from V and 9 from J; bases not matched to a gene: 8. The CDR3 coding sequence is TGTGCCAGCAGTGAACAGGGCGGGGGGGCCGTTGAGCAGTTCTTC. It codes for CASSEQGGGAVEQFF.

This clonotype appeared many times. The V and J genes are TRBV5-1 and TRBJ2-1; 12 bases are shared with TRBD1. The trim removed 3 bases at V and 15 bases at J, leaving 7 bases unmatched. Germline values: CDR1 SGHRS, CDR2 YFSETQ. This CDR3 is 13 amino acids long. The CDR3 nucleotides are TGCGCCAGCAGCTGGGACAGGGGGCGCGATCCGTTCTTC. It is translated as CASSWDRGRDPFF.

This clonotype was counted at least ten times. Sequence at one end of the junction differs from germline and may be a read error. The genes are TRBV5-1 and TRBJ2-3; D is uncertain. Looked up from germline, CDR1 is SGHRS and CDR2 is YFSETQ. The CDR3 has 12 amino acids. CDR3 in DNA: TGTGCCAGCAGCTTTAGCACAGATACGCAGTATTTT. As protein: CASSFSTDTQYF.

This clonotype was seen ten or more times. The junction differs from germline at one of its ends, possibly a read error. The V call is TRBV20-1, the J call TRBJ2-3; tentative D call: TRBD1 (5 bases). The V gene's germline CDR1 is DFQATT and CDR2 SNEGSKA (reference sequence). The CDR3 runs 11 residues. The CDR3 protein is CSARDSRGHDF. The CDR3 coding sequence is TGCAGTGCTAGAGATAGTCGAGGACACGACTTT.

This clonotype was recorded at least ten times. The chain is built from TRBV24-1 and TRBJ2-2; the match to TRBD1 covers 8 bases. V was pared by 7 bases and J by 2 bases, with 2 bases of the junction left unmatched. There are 14 residues in the CDR3. The germline CDR1 and CDR2 sequences are KGHDR and SFDVKD. The CDR3 DNA is TGTGCCACCAGAGGACAGGGTAACACCGGGGAGCTGTTTTTT. Its translation: CATRGQGNTGELFF.

There are a few counts of this clonotype. This chain joins TRBV2 and TRBJ2-3; TRBD2 agrees at 9 bases. The CDR3 is made up of 16 amino acids. From germline, CDR1 is SNHLY and CDR2 FYNNEI. The J segment lost 2 bases and the V segment lost 4 bases, leaving 7 bases of the junction unmatched. This CDR3 is CASSGRERGDTDTQYF. For the CDR3, the DNA is TGTGCCAGCAGTGGCCGCGAGCGGGGGGACACAGATACGCAGTATTTT. Full variable domain (rest looked up from reference TRBV2 and TRBJ2-3): EPEVTQTPSHQVTQMGQEVILRCVPISNHLYFYWYRQILGQKVEFLVSFYNNEISEKSEIFDDQFSVERPDGSNFTLKIRSTKLEDSAMYFCASSGRERGDTDTQYFGPGTRLTVL.

This clonotype has at least ten counts. The chain couples TRBV7-9 to TRBJ2-5; perhaps TRBD1 as D (5 bases). The V gene lost 5 bases and the J gene lost 1 base, with 17 bases spanning the gap. This CDR3 spans 16 amino acids. The V gene's germline CDR1 is SEHNR and CDR2 FQNEAQ (reference sequence). CDR3 residues: CASSRRDSLLQETQYF. In DNA, the CDR3 is TGTGCCAGCAGCCGGCGAGACAGCCTACTCCAAGAGACCCAGTACTTC.

In its sample, this clonotype was seen many times. The chain links TRBV7-8 to TRBJ2-2, with a weak D call TRBD1 (6 bases). The CDR3 consists of 16 residues. V was shortened by 5 bases and J by 1 base, with 14 bases between the two germline ends. CDR1 is SGHVS and CDR2 is FQNEAQ in the germline V gene. The CDR3 loop is CASSIPTGLNTGELFF. In DNA, the CDR3 is TGTGCCAGCAGCATCCCGACAGGCTTGAACACCGGGGAGCTGTTTTTT.

In this sample, this clonotype turned up a few times. J is TRBJ2-1 and V is TRBV19; TRBD1 agrees at 8 bases. The CDR3 totals 16 residues. V was clipped by 3 bases and J by 4 bases; unmatched bases: 8. The germline CDR1 and CDR2 sequences are LNHDA and SQIVND (reference sequence). CDR3 amino acids: CASSMGPNRGYNEQFF. The CDR3 DNA reads as TGTGCCAGTAGTATGGGACCAAACAGGGGGTACAATGAGCAGTTCTTC. The whole variable domain, filled in from reference TRBV19 and TRBJ2-1, reads DGGITQSPKYLFRKEGQNVTLSCEQNLNHDAMYWYRQDPGQGLRLIYYSQIVNDFQKGDIAEGYSVSREKKESFPLTVTSAQKNPTAFYLCASSMGPNRGYNEQFFGPGTRLTVL.